The source of this TCR beta chain is a study of blood T cell repertoires in COVID-19. CDR1 KGHSH and CDR2 LQKENI come from the germline V gene. V lost 5 bases and J 2 bases, leaving 15 bases between the germline ends. CDR3 size: 15 residues. Produced via immunoSEQ multiplex PCR; TCRdb's table is partial and in-frame only. This sample has some 390,000 clones, with about 90% found just once. Participants were aged 18 to 89 years, lived in roughly 25 US areas, and enrolled virtually. Participant-reported clinical history was the basis for cohort assignment. Cohort 3 donors were reported recovered after two negative PCRs, clearance, or symptom resolution.

The sequence derives from a woman aged 25 to 45 who had recovered from COVID-19. What was sequenced was PBMCs or T cells enriched from blood (not recorded which). The rearrangement joins TRBV18 to TRBJ1-1, with a weak D call TRBD1 (5 bases). For the CDR3, the DNA is TGTGCCAGCTCAGCCTCGACAGCCTTCAACACTGAAGCTTTCTTT. Its translation is CASSASTAFNTEAFF. Looking up the rest from reference TRBV18 and TRBJ1-1 gives the full variable domain: NAGVMQNPRHLVRRRGQEARLRCSPMKGHSHVYWYRQLPEEGLKFMVYLQKENIIDESGMPKERFSAEFPKEGPSILRIQQVVRGDSAAYFCASSASTAFNTEAFFGQGTRLTVV.